The 28 T cell receptor beta chains presented below share a single source sample, sequenced in a study of blood T cell repertoires in COVID-19. Data came from immunoSEQ multiplex PCR; TCRdb stores just in-frame clones and leaves some out. The table includes approximately 530,000 clones, about 88% detected once. The sequencing input was peripheral blood. The receptors were gathered from a woman between 50 and 59 years old with COVID-19, enrolled during active disease.

The CDR3 spells CATSRGTGELFF. DNA of the CDR3: TGTGCCACGAGCCGGGGCACCGGGGAGCTGTTTTTT. The rearrangement joins TRBV24-1 to TRBJ2-2; D may be TRBD2 (5 bases). Trimming shortened V by 10 bases and J by 4 bases, and 9 bases separated the two germline ends. Germline V gene sequence: CDR1 KGHDR, CDR2 SFDVKD. This CDR3 has 12 amino acids.

The chain is built from TRBV7-9 and TRBJ1-3; TRBD1 matches at 10 bases. J gave up 7 bases and V 5 bases, and 8 bases lay outside the gene matches. The CDR3 consists of 15 residues. The V gene's germline CDR1 is SEHNR and CDR2 FQNEAQ (reference sequence). CDR3 DNA: TGTGCCAGCAGCAAGGTCAGGGGACAGGGGAACACCATATATTTT. Translating it yields CASSKVRGQGNTIYF.

The chain employs TRBV28 and TRBJ1-2; TRBD1 matches 9 bases. V lost 10 bases, J lost 14 bases, and 11 bases stayed unmatched. This CDR3 has 11 residues. From germline, CDR1 is MDHEN and CDR2 SYDVKM. The CDR3: CATEGQGNTTF. The CDR3, as DNA: TGTGCCACCGAGGGACAGGGCAACACTACCTTC.

This chain links TRBV5-1 with TRBJ2-4, with 9 bases fitting TRBD1. This CDR3 is 15 amino acids long. Germline V gene lookup returns CDR1 SGHRS and CDR2 YFSETQ. V dropped 0 bases and J dropped 4; count of bases not matched to a gene: 2. The CDR3 loop is CASSLGDRGKNIQYF. The DNA for the CDR3 is TGCGCCAGCAGCTTGGGAGACAGGGGGAAAAACATTCAGTACTTC.

This clone appeared once. V gene TRBV24-1 combines with J gene TRBJ1-3; no clear D gene. The germline V gene has CDR1 KGHDR and CDR2 SFDVKD. The CDR3 length is 16 residues. Deletions cut 4 bases from V and 3 bases from J, with 15 bases between. In nucleotides, the CDR3 is TGTGCCACCAGTGACCCGGATCAACCGGGTGGAAACACCATATATTTT. Its protein product is CATSDPDQPGGNTIYF.

The V gene is TRBV27, the J gene TRBJ1-1, with D possibly TRBD1 on 5 matching bases. This CDR3 is 12 amino acids long. V was shortened by 4 bases and J by 10 bases, with 13 bases between the two germline ends. CDR1 is MNHEY and CDR2 is SMNVEV in the germline V gene (reference sequence). CDR3 protein: CASSSGLGGAFF. CDR3 in DNA: TGTGCCAGCAGTTCGGGCCTGGGGGGAGCTTTCTTT.

The chain links TRBV6-5 to TRBJ1-5; no firm D call. Between the trimmed V and J ends, which lost 7 bases and 4 bases, there was a span of 14 bases. The germline gives CDR1 MNHEY, CDR2 SVGAGI. CDR3 length equals 14 residues. The DNA for the CDR3 is TGTGCCAGCACGAGTATAACAGCTAATCAGCCCCAGCATTTT. Amino acid sequence: CASTSITANQPQHF.

V gene TRBV9 combines with J gene TRBJ1-4; D remains unclear. The CDR3 covers 15 residues. The germline V gene encodes CDR1 SGDLS and CDR2 YYNGEE. V was shortened by 0 bases and J by 3 bases, with 9 bases between the two germline ends. The CDR3 DNA reads TGTGCCAGCAGCGTAGCTAGCAGATCTAATGAAAAACTGTTTTTT. Translated, it gives CASSVASRSNEKLFF.

The chain carries TRBV6-5 and TRBJ2-7, with TRBD1 matching over 12 bases. CDR1 is MNHEY, CDR2 SVGAGI, per germline. The CDR3 is made up of 14 amino acids. The J segment lost 4 bases and the V segment lost 7 bases, leaving 5 bases of the junction unmatched. CDR3 loop: CASTRDRGPYEQYF. CDR3 in DNA: TGTGCCAGCACCCGGGACAGGGGGCCTTACGAGCAGTACTTC.

This clone is a singleton in its sample. The rearrangement joins TRBV7-9 to TRBJ1-1; tentatively, D is TRBD1 (6 bases). Trimming removed 5 bases at V and 2 bases at J, with 12 bases between. This CDR3 comprises 14 residues. From germline, CDR1 is SEHNR and CDR2 FQNEAQ (reference sequence). Written as DNA, the CDR3 is TGTGCCAGCAGCCCACGGACAGCCAACACTGAAGCTTTCTTT. Translating gives CASSPRTANTEAFF.

The chain recombines TRBV21-1 with TRBJ1-5; TRBD1 is taken as the D call from the table, unchecked against the DNA. TRBV21-1 is listed as a pseudogene. The CDR3 length is 19 residues. The CDR3 DNA reads TGTGCCAGCAGCCCCAGGGGACAGGGGGCAAGTTTAAGCAATCAGCCCCAGCATTTT. It codes for CASSPRGQGASLSNQPQHF.

The V call is TRBV3-1 (or the pseudogene TRBV3-2), the J call TRBJ2-2; 10 positions match TRBD1. The CDR3 extends over 15 amino acids. The junction had 3 bases not matched to a gene; V was cut back by 4 bases and J by 4 bases. Germline lookup yields CDR1 LGHDT and CDR2 YNNKEL (reference sequence). CDR3 residues: CASSLGTGVTGELFF. The CDR3 nucleotides read TGTGCCAGCAGCCTTGGGACAGGGGTCACCGGGGAGCTGTTTTTT.

J is TRBJ2-1 and V is TRBV5-4; 8 nucleotides match TRBD2. The CDR3 runs to 15 residues. The germline CDR1 and CDR2 sequences are SGHNT and YYREEE (reference sequence). With V trimmed by 4 bases and J by 5 bases, 8 bases remained unmatched. CDR3 nucleotides: TGTGCCAGCAGCCCGGACGCGGGGGGACACAATGAGCAGTTCTTC. It translates to CASSPDAGGHNEQFF.

The J gene is TRBJ1-5, the V gene TRBV6-5, with D unresolved. Germline CDR1 and CDR2: MNHEY and SVGAGI. V lost 6 bases to trimming and J lost 0 bases, with 9 bases between them. This CDR3 has 14 residues. The CDR3 bases are TGTGCCAGCAGGAGGTTAGATAGCAATCAGCCCCAGCATTTT. Protein product: CASRRLDSNQPQHF.

The chain recombines TRBV24-1 with TRBJ2-1; a possible D gene is TRBD1 (6 bases). Trimming left V 2 bases short and J 7 bases short, with 11 bases between. CDR3 length: 14 amino acids. Looked up from germline, CDR1 is KGHDR and CDR2 is SFDVKD. CDR3 DNA sequence: TGTGCCACCAGTGATTACAGGGTGGGAAATGAGCAGTTCTTC. It codes for CATSDYRVGNEQFF.

This clone has only one observation. V usage is TRBV19 and J usage is TRBJ2-7; D is perhaps TRBD1 (6 bases). CDR1 and CDR2 (germline): LNHDA, SQIVND (reference sequence). The CDR3 loop spans 13 amino acids. V dropped 1 base and J dropped 3 bases, with 7 bases sitting between them. Here the CDR3 DNA reads TGTGCCAGTAGTATAGGAGGGGGCTACGAGCAGTACTTC. Its translation: CASSIGGGYEQYF.

As for this clone: The sample holds other DNA sequences that translate to the same CDR3. The CDR3: CASSLTGGQPQHF. DNA of the CDR3: TGTGCCAGCAGTTTAACGGGGGGGCAGCCCCAGCATTTT. This chain links TRBV12-3 or TRBV12-4 with TRBJ1-5, with a possible D match to TRBD1 (5 bases). The germline V and J ends were trimmed by 2 bases and 7 bases, with 9 bases remaining between them. The length of the CDR3 is 13 residues.

V and J are TRBV2 and TRBJ1-1; no definite D call. This CDR3 region has 15 residues. V lost 2 bases to trimming and J lost 0 bases, with 10 bases between them. Germline loops: CDR1 SNHLY, CDR2 FYNNEI. CDR3 sequence: CASSEWYSMNTEAFF. The CDR3 nucleotides are TGTGCCAGCAGTGAATGGTACAGCATGAACACTGAAGCTTTCTTT.

The chain combines TRBV12-5 with TRBJ2-3; TRBD2 matches at 7 bases. The germline V gene has CDR1 LGHNT and CDR2 FRNRAP. The CDR3 runs to 15 residues. V was clipped by 1 base and J by 4 bases; unmatched bases: 5. DNA for the CDR3: TGTGCTAGTGGTTTGGGTCGGGGGGAGGCAGATACGCAGTATTTT. Translated: CASGLGRGEADTQYF.

The chain uses TRBV30 and TRBJ1-5, with D perhaps matching TRBD1 (6 bases). This CDR3 is built from 13 residues. Trimming left V 4 bases short and J 3 bases short, with 10 bases between. Germline V gene sequence: CDR1 GTSNPN, CDR2 SVGIG (reference sequence). CDR3 coding DNA: TGTGCCTGGACGGACAGTATCAATCAGCCCCAGCATTTT. As protein: CAWTDSINQPQHF.

Notes on this clone: In the same sample, other DNA sequences code for this CDR3. V and J are TRBV18 and TRBJ1-2, with D tentatively TRBD1 (6 bases). Trimming took 3 bases from V and 3 from J, leaving 8 bases between them. The germline gives CDR1 KGHSH, CDR2 LQKENI. The CDR3 is 13 amino acids. The DNA of the CDR3 is TGTGCCAGCTCACCGTCAGGGGACTATGGCTACACCTTC. This gives the protein CASSPSGDYGYTF.

The chain couples TRBV2 to TRBJ2-1, with a tentative D call TRBD1 (5 bases). In germline, CDR1 is SNHLY, CDR2 FYNNEI. The CDR3 has 13 residues. Trimming removed 4 bases from V and 7 bases from J, with 11 bases in between. Here the CDR3 DNA reads TGTGCCAGCAGTGTGACCAGGGTGAATGAGCAGTTCTTC. Residues: CASSVTRVNEQFF.

Regarding this clone: Other nucleotide sequences in the sample specify the same CDR3. The chain recombines TRBV30 with TRBJ1-1; D gene unclear. Trimming removed 0 bases at V and 3 bases at J, with 5 bases between. Per the germline V gene, CDR1 is GTSNPN and CDR2 is SVGIG (reference sequence). This CDR3 has 12 amino acids. In DNA, the CDR3 is TGTGCCTGGAGTGTACTCGACACTGAAGCTTTCTTT. It specifies CAWSVLDTEAFF.

This rearrangement joins TRBV30 to TRBJ1-1; tentative D call: TRBD1 (5 bases). Between the trimmed V and J ends, which lost 0 bases and 5 bases, there was a span of 16 bases. This CDR3 has 15 amino acids. Germline loops: CDR1 GTSNPN, CDR2 SVGIG (reference sequence). CDR3 in DNA: TGTGCCTGGAGTGTACTGGGGGGAGATCGGACTGAAGCTTTCTTT. Protein sequence: CAWSVLGGDRTEAFF.

This rearrangement joins TRBV7-2 to TRBJ2-5; D not certain. V gave up 2 bases and J gave up 4 bases, with 5 bases separating them. The CDR3 extends over 12 amino acids. The germline V gene has CDR1 SGHTA and CDR2 FQGNSA. CDR3 bases: TGTGCCAGCAGCTTAATTCGAGAGACCCAGTACTTC. Residues: CASSLIRETQYF.

This chain uses TRBV28 with TRBJ1-6; TRBD1 aligns across 10 bases. Germline loops: CDR1 MDHEN, CDR2 SYDVKM. The CDR3 is 13 amino acids. The J segment lost 12 bases and the V segment lost 10 bases, leaving 9 bases of the junction unmatched. CDR3 nucleotides: TGTGCCACTTCGGGGACAGGGGATGGACCCCTCCACTTT. Translating gives CATSGTGDGPLHF.

The J gene is TRBJ1-2, the V gene TRBV3-1 (or the pseudogene TRBV3-2), with D perhaps TRBD1 (6 bases). This CDR3 is 16 amino acids long. The V end was cut by 1 base, the J end by 3 bases, with 15 bases between. The germline CDR1 and CDR2 sequences are LGHDT and YNNKEL (reference sequence). The CDR3 spells CASSQGVARGDYGYTF. The CDR3 coding sequence is TGTGCCAGCAGCCAAGGGGTGGCCAGGGGAGACTATGGCTACACCTTC.

The chain carries TRBV12-5 and TRBJ2-7; the D is unclear. The V gene lost 3 bases and the J gene lost 1 base, with 10 bases spanning the gap. The CDR3 runs to 14 residues. Germline lookup yields CDR1 LGHNT and CDR2 FRNRAP. In DNA form, the CDR3 reads TGTGCTAGTGGTTTCTACAGAAGTTCCTACGAGCAGTACTTC. Encoded protein: CASGFYRSSYEQYF.